This is a list of T cell receptor beta chains from one sample in a study of beta chain features in type 1 diabetes. Some clones are missing from TCRdb's copy, which holds only in-frame ones; the method was immunoSEQ multiplex PCR. The sample records over 300,000 clones, 6.5% to 10% being singletons. Sequenced material: central memory CD4+ T cells from blood. These TCRs come from a woman in her late teens or twenties in good health. Each CDR3 is given with its conserved first and last residue. A D gene is named only where the DNA matches it firmly. The listing skips clone size in some rows; elsewhere it reads once, few, many or a size class.

size | J | D | V | CDR3 | DNA
NA | TRBJ1-4 | TRBD1 | TRBV7-2 | CASSPRTGEKLFF | TGTGCCAGCAGCCCCAGGACAGGCGAAAAACTGTTTTTT
many | TRBJ2-1 | NA | TRBV5-1 | CASSLNSYNEQFF | TGCGCCAGCAGCTTAAACAGCTACAATGAGCAGTTCTTC
few | TRBJ2-2 | NA | TRBV7-3 | CASSPGHTGELFF | TGTGCCAGCAGCCCCGGGCACACCGGGGAGCTGTTTTTT
medium-sized | TRBJ2-7 | NA | TRBV4-3 | CASSQDRVGYEQYF | TGCGCCAGCAGCCAAGATCGGGTCGGCTACGAGCAGTACTTC
few | TRBJ2-3 | NA | TRBV7-2 | CASSSPFSTQYF | TGTGCCAGCAGCTCCCCCTTTTCTACGCAGTATTTT
NA | TRBJ2-3 | TRBD2 | TRBV11-2 | CASSFFSPSGTPSDTQYF | TGTGCCAGCAGCTTTTTTTCCCCTAGCGGGACCCCTTCAGATACGCAGTATTTT
few | TRBJ2-6 | NA | TRBV7-9 | CASSPAGSQGAGANVLTF | TGTGCCAGCAGTCCGGCTGGCTCCCAAGGCGCTGGGGCCAACGTCCTGACTTTC
NA | TRBJ1-1 | NA | TRBV7-9 | CASSLSGQPNTEAFF | TGTGCCAGCAGCTTATCCGGACAGCCGAACACTGAAGCTTTCTTT
many | TRBJ2-1 | NA | TRBV28 | CASSFILGFEQFF | TGTGCCAGCAGTTTCATATTGGGATTTGAGCAGTTCTTC
NA | TRBJ2-5 | NA | TRBV5-4 | CASSQGLRQETQYF | TGTGCCAGCAGCCAGGGACTTCGACAAGAGACCCAGTACTTC
few | TRBJ2-1 | TRBD2 | TRBV11-2 | CASSLGHTGAGPGEQFF | TGTGCCAGCAGCTTAGGGCATACGGGAGCGGGGCCAGGTGAGCAGTTCTTC
NA | TRBJ1-3 | NA | TRBV5-1 | CASRIGVSSGNTIYF | TGCGCCAGCAGGATTGGAGTTAGCTCTGGAAACACCATATATTTT
few | TRBJ2-7 | TRBD1 | TRBV18 | CASSRATGTVTYEQYF | TGTGCCAGCTCACGCGCAACCGGGACAGTAACCTACGAGCAGTACTTC
few | TRBJ2-1 | NA | TRBV2 | CASTMRTDNEQFF | TGTGCCAGCACTATGCGGACCGACAATGAGCAGTTCTTC
once | TRBJ2-5 | NA | TRBV28 | CASRHTVRAGETQYF | TGTGCCAGCAGACATACAGTGAGGGCGGGAGAGACCCAGTACTTC
NA | TRBJ2-6 | TRBD1 | TRBV25-1 | CASTPGQGPSEANVLTF | TGTGCCAGCACCCCAGGACAGGGGCCAAGTGAGGCCAACGTCCTGACTTTC
many | TRBJ2-3 | NA | TRBV5-4 | CASSFSAEHTDTQYF | TGTGCCAGCAGCTTTTCGGCAGAACACACAGATACGCAGTATTTT
few | TRBJ2-1 | NA | TRBV10-3 | CAIKGTPDYNEQFF | TGTGCCATCAAGGGGACGCCCGATTACAATGAGCAGTTCTTC
many | TRBJ2-2 | NA | TRBV7-2 | CASSLSGSRTGELFF | TGTGCCAGCAGCTTGAGCGGCTCGCGTACCGGGGAGCTGTTTTTT
many | TRBJ2-3 | TRBD2 | TRBV13 | CASSAPGTNTDTQYF | TGTGCCAGCAGCGCCCCCGGGACTAACACAGATACGCAGTATTTT
few | TRBJ2-5 | NA | TRBV25-1 | CASSHRVGGETQYF | TGTGCCAGCAGCCACCGGGTAGGGGGTGAGACCCAGTACTTC
NA | TRBJ2-7 | NA | TRBV5-5 | CASSFSQQSSYEQYF | TGTGCCAGCAGCTTCTCACAGCAGAGCTCCTACGAGCAGTACTTC
many | TRBJ2-3 | TRBD2 | TRBV28 | CASSLAGTSLGTQYF | TGTGCCAGCAGTTTGGCTGGGACTAGCTTGGGTACGCAGTATTTT
NA | TRBJ2-3 | TRBD2 | TRBV9 | CASSLFSGNTDTQYF | TGTGCCAGCAGCCTTTTTAGCGGGAACACAGATACGCAGTATTTT
few | TRBJ2-3 | NA | TRBV7-3 | CASSLARLGRVGTDTQYF | TGTGCCAGCAGCTTAGCTCGATTGGGGCGGGTGGGCACAGATACGCAGTATTTT
few | TRBJ2-6 | TRBD1 | TRBV5-6 | CASSLGDRRAGANVLTF | TGTGCCAGCAGTTTAGGGGACAGGCGCGCGGGGGCCAACGTCCTGACTTTC
NA | TRBJ2-2 | NA | TRBV18 | CASSPQEFGTGELFF | TGTGCCAGCTCACCACAGGAATTTGGCACCGGGGAGCTGTTTTTT
NA | TRBJ1-1 | NA | TRBV18 | CASSPPARGGTEAFF | TGTGCCAGCTCACCACCAGCAAGGGGAGGCACTGAAGCTTTCTTT
NA | TRBJ1-2 | NA | TRBV9 | CASSGQPGQTHYGYTF | TGTGCCAGCAGCGGCCAACCCGGACAGACTCACTATGGCTACACCTTC
NA | TRBJ1-5 | NA | TRBV19 | CASSRGADGNQPQHF | TGTGCCAGTTCAAGAGGGGCAGATGGCAATCAGCCCCAGCATTTT
NA | TRBJ2-3 | NA | TRBV6-1 | CASSGRRTKLADTQYF | TGTGCCAGCAGTGGGAGACGGACCAAGCTGGCAGATACGCAGTATTTT
few | TRBJ2-1 | NA | TRBV7-9 | CASSVTPAVDEQFF | TGTGCCAGCAGCGTGACCCCCGCGGTGGATGAGCAGTTCTTC